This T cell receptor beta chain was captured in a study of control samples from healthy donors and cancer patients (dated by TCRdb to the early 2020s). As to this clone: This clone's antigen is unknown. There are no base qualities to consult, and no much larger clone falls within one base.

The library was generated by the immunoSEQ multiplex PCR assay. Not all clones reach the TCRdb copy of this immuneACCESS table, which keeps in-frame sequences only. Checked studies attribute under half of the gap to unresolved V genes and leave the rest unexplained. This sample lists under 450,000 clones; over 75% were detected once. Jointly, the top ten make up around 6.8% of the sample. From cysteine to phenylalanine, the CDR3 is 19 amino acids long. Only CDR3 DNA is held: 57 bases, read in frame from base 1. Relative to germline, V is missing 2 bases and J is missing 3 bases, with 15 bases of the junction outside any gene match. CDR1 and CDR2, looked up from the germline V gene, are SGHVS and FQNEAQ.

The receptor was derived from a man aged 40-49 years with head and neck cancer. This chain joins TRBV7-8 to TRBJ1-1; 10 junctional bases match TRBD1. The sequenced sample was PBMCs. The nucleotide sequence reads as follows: TGTGCCAGCAGCTTACCTAAAGAAGGGACAGGGGTACGGGACACTGAAGCTTTCTTT. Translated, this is CASSLPKEGTGVRDTEAFF.